A single T cell receptor beta chain is shown here with its context. This clone occurred a few times. The clone's antigen remains unknown. No base qualities exist here, and no much larger clone lies one base off it. The data originate from a study of pediatric ulcerative colitis (dated by TCRdb to between 2019 and 2020). Context from the whole study: Of the ulcerative colitis patients, about 7 had pancolitis and two had left-sided colitis, and histology in every patient was consistent with ulcerative colitis. From roughly 9 newly diagnosed, treatment-naive pediatric ulcerative colitis patients and four non-IBD control children, paired blood and rectal samples were collected. Using the Pediatric Ulcerative Colitis Activity Index, a couple of patients were classed as having mild disease, several as having moderate disease and three as having acute severe colitis.

Summary of the overall study and its limitations: The healthy control group was small, with only a few individuals. Two rectal CDR3 clonotypes were present in all ulcerative colitis patients and in none of the controls. For technical reasons, substantially fewer templates were yielded by the blood samples of a couple of patients, and these blood samples were excluded from blood-rectal overlap analysis. Repertoires were derived from total lymphocyte DNA, so rare subsets such as regulatory T cells may have patterns not reflected. Clonal overlap between a subject's own blood and rectum was significantly greater in ulcerative colitis patients than in controls, which suggests more T cell trafficking to inflamed tissue. Controls, mild-moderate and acute severe colitis patients were separated by rectal repertoire features, and reduced rectal diversity due to clonal expansions was observed in acute severe colitis.

Ulcerative colitis patients had received no immunosuppressive medication before the diagnostic colonoscopy. A blood sample was obtained concurrently with the colonoscopy. The Wizard kit (Promega) was used to extract genomic DNA from the blood and intestinal samples. Through the immunoSEQ TRB Survey service, multiplex V and J primers were used to amplify rearranged CDR3 beta regions from genomic DNA. To keep depth equal across samples, survey-level sequencing depth of up to 500,000 reads per sample was applied. Libraries were purified, pooled and sequenced on Illumina technology. The paper's data handling went like this. Productive clonality, sample overlap, pairwise scatters, CDR3 beta length, V/D/J gene usage and productiveness were all assessed with the immunoSEQ online tools. Alongside Shannon and Simpson indices, calculated diversity was computed as the number of unique rearrangements divided by total templates, multiplied by 100. Principal component analysis used the R prcomp function and ggbiplot package on Z-score normalized data. Morisita's index was used to measure clonal overlap between blood and rectum within each subject. In its TCRdb copy, this immuneACCESS table keeps in-frame sequences only and misses some clones. Where compared with another copy, unresolved V genes explain less than half of these, and the others have no known cause. V and J calls and clone size come straight from that table; D and trimming were deduced from the DNA. Present in this sample are around 61,000 clones, 86% of which were seen just once. About 3% of the sample is held by the ten biggest clonotypes.

In the germline V gene (reference sequence), CDR1 corresponds to GTSNPN and CDR2 to SVGIG. V sheds 1 base and J sheds 2 bases, leaving 15 bases between their ends. The CDR3 runs 16 residues from the cysteine to the phenylalanine. Solely the CDR3 DNA is kept, with 48 bases framed from the first base. The material sequenced was blood. This clonotype originated in a boy under 18 with severe ulcerative colitis. This chain is built from TRBV30 and TRBJ1-5; perhaps TRBD1 is the D gene, with 6 bases matching. The nucleotides are TGTGCCTGGAGTGCAACAACAGGGAGAGGCAATCAGCCCCAGCATTTT. Protein translation: CAWSATTGRGNQPQHF. The entire variable domain, with the stretches around the CDR3 drawn from the reference TRBV30 and TRBJ1-5 proteins, is SQTIHQWPATLVQPVGSPLSLECTVEGTSNPNLYWYRQAAGRGLQLLFYSVGIGQISSEVPQNLSASRPQDRQFILSSKKLLLSDSGFYLCAWSATTGRGNQPQHFGDGTRLSIL.